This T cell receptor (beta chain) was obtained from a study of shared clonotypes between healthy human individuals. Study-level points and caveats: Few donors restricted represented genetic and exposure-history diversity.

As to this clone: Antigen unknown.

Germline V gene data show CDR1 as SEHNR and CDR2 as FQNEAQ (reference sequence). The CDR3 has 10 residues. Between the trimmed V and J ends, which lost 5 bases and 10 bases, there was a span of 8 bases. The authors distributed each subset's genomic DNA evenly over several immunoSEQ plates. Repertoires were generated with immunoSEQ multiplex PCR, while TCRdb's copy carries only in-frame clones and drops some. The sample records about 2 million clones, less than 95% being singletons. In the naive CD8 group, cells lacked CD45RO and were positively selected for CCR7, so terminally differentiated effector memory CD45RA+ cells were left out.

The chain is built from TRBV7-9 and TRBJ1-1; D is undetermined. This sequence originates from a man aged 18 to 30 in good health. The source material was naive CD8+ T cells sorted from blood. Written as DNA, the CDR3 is TGTGCCAGCAGCGACACTCGAGCTTTCTTT. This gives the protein CASSDTRAFF. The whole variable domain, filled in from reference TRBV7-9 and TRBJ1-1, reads DTGVSQNPRHKITKRGQNVTFRCDPISEHNRLYWYRQTLGQGPEFLTYFQNEAQLEKSRLLSDRFSAERPKGSFSTLEIQRTEQGDSAMYLCASSDTRAFFGQGTRLTVV.